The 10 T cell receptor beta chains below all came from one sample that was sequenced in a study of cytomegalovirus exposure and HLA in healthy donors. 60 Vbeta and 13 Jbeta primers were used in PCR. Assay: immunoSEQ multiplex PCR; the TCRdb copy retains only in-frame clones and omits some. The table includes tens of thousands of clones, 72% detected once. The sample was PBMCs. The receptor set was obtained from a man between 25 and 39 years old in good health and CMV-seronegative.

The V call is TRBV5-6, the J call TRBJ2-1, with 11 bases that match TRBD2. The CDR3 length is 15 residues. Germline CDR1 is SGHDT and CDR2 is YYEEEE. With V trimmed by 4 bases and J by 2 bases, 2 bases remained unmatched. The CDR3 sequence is CASSNSGRAYNEQFF. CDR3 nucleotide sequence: TGTGCCAGCAGCAATAGCGGGAGGGCCTACAATGAGCAGTTCTTC.

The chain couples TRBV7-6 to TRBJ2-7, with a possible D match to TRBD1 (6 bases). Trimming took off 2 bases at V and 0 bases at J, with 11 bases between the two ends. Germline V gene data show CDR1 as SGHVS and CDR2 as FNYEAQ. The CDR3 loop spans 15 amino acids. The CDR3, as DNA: TGTGCCAGCAGCTTACCCGCAGGGGTCTCCTACGAGCAGTACTTC. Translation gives CASSLPAGVSYEQYF.

The CDR3: CASSLFGGGMNTEAFF. The CDR3 DNA sequence: TGCGCCAGCAGCTTGTTCGGAGGGGGCATGAACACTGAAGCTTTCTTT. The chain combines TRBV5-1 with TRBJ1-1, with 7 bases fitting TRBD1. In germline, CDR1 is SGHRS, CDR2 YFSETQ. V shed 1 base, J shed 0 bases, and the junction held 6 bases outside the gene matches. CDR3 size: 16 residues.

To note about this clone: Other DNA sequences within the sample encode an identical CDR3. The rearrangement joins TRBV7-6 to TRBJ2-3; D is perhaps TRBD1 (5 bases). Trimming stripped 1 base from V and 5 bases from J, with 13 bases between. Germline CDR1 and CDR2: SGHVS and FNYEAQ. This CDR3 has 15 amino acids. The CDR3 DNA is TGTGCCAGCAGCTTAGAAAACTACGACAGAGATACGCAGTATTTT. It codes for CASSLENYDRDTQYF.

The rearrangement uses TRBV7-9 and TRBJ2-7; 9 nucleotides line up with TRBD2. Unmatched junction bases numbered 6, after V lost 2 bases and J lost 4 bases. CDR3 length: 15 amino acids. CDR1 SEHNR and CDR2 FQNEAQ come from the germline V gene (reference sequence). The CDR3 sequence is CASSLSASGEYEQYF. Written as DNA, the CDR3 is TGTGCCAGCAGCTTATCTGCTAGCGGGGAATACGAGCAGTACTTC. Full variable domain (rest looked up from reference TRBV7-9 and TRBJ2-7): DTGVSQNPRHKITKRGQNVTFRCDPISEHNRLYWYRQTLGQGPEFLTYFQNEAQLEKSRLLSDRFSAERPKGSFSTLEIQRTEQGDSAMYLCASSLSASGEYEQYFGPGTRLTVT.

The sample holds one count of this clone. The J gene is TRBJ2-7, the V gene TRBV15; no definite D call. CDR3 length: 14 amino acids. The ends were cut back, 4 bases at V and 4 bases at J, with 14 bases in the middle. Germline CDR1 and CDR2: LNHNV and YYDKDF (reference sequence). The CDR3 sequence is CATSKDAGLYEQYF. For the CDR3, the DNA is TGTGCCACCAGCAAAGACGCCGGGTTATACGAGCAGTACTTC.

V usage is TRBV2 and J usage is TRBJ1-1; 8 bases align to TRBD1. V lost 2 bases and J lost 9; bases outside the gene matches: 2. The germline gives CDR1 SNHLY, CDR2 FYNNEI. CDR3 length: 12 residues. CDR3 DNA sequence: TGTGCCAGCAGTGAATCCAGGGGGCAAGCTTTCTTT. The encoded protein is CASSESRGQAFF.

The CDR3 DNA sequence: TGTGCCTGGAGCTTGGGGGCTTACAATGAGCAGTTCTTC. This sequence encodes CAWSLGAYNEQFF. The chain carries TRBV30 and TRBJ2-1; tentative D call: TRBD1 (6 bases). The V end lost 3 bases, the J end lost 4 bases, and 10 bases lay between the germline ends. The CDR3 is 13 amino acids. The V gene's germline CDR1 is GTSNPN and CDR2 SVGIG (reference sequence).

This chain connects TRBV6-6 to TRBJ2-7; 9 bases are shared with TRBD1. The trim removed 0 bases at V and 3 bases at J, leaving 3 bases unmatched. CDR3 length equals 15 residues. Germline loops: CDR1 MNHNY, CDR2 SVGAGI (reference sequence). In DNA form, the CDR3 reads TGTGCCAGCAGTTACTCCCTGGACAGGGGCTACGAGCAGTACTTC. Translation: CASSYSLDRGYEQYF.

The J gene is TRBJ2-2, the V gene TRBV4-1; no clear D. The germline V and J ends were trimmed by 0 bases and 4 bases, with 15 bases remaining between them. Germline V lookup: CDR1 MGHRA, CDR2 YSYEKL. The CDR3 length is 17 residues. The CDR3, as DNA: TGCGCCAGCAGCCAAGAGGTTCCGGTTAAGTTCACCGGGGAGCTGTTTTTT. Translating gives CASSQEVPVKFTGELFF.